This TCR beta chain was sequenced during a study of neoadjuvant anti-PD-1 for oral cavity cancer (dated by TCRdb to the early 2020s). Turning to the overall study: Patients mostly received three to four biweekly doses of nivolumab at 3 mg/kg before curative-intent surgical resection. Patients without progression received a fourth nivolumab dose around day 43 and underwent definitive surgical resection on days 50-56. Responders were defined as patients with complete response, partial response or stable disease by RECIST 1.1; non-responders were defined as patients with progression. The parent correlative cohort had 12 to 13 patients and a response rate of 33%.

Read against the paper, the sample's time point label means: before neoadjuvant nivolumab. The patients had newly diagnosed stage II-IVA oral cavity squamous cell carcinoma and had not received any prior systemic or radiation treatment. The cohort was made up of patients with locally advanced, HPV-negative oral cavity squamous cell carcinoma. No culture maintenance or expansion was done, as the peripheral blood mononuclear cells went straight to analysis. Samples came from a longitudinal correlative study of a single-arm phase II trial of neoadjuvant nivolumab in oral cavity squamous cell carcinoma. Subject-matched pre- and post-treatment PBMCs and tumors from three responders and three non-responders underwent genomic DNA-based TCRbeta sequencing. Peripheral blood mononuclear cells were collected before nivolumab treatment and were collected again after treatment, at the time of surgery. The Maxwell RSC DNA from Cells kit was used to extract genomic DNA from PBMCs.

The CDR3 covers 16 residues, taking in both the cysteine and the phenylalanine. Only the CDR3 portion is preserved as DNA: 48 bases, with reading frame beginning at the first base. The germline V gene encodes CDR1 SNHLY and CDR2 FYNNEI. V is reduced by 5 bases and J by 5 bases, leaving a spacing of 19 bases between them. Study-wide conclusions, independent of this receptor: Only a few patients per response group were included in the TCR analyses, and the authors called for validation in larger cohorts. After neoadjuvant nivolumab, T cell clonality (Gini index) in PBMCs was significantly higher in non-responders than in responders. Higher pretreatment blood Treg/Th17 ratios correlated with both higher pretreatment blood TCRbeta clonality and lower post-treatment tumor TCRbeta clonality.

PBMC libraries used mostly approximately 0.5 ug of input genomic DNA for deep sequencing, with six replicates per sample. The immunoSEQ hsTCRbeta kit was used to prepare TCRbeta libraries, following the manufacturer's instructions. The finished libraries were brought together in one pool at roughly 3 nM, which was then read using an Illumina NovaSeq 6000 S4 flow cell. Under the source paper's analysis protocol: The immunoSEQ Analyzer was used for raw data preprocessing and quality control. The analysis was restricted to productive rearrangements, with each unique CDR3 amino acid sequence defining a clonotype. Using the R package tcR, the researchers computed the Gini-Simpson index as their estimate of repertoire clonality. Gini indices were compared with Student's t test, and associations with tumor size change were assessed by Pearson correlation. The table was pulled from immuneACCESS by TCRdb, which kept in-frame rearrangements only. Such tables lose some clones; where checked, under half of the loss comes from unresolved V genes, and the rest has no known cause. V and J calls and clone size are those listed in that table; D and trimming were worked out from the DNA. The sample table lists 75,000 to 100,000 clones, under 90% of them with a count of one. The ten top clones hold around 3.1% of the sample.

Notes on this clone: Its binding antigen is unknown. It has no much larger one-base neighbor in the sample; base qualities were not kept.

The sequence links TRBV2 to TRBJ2-1, with the identity of the D gene unclear. The specimen was PBMCs, collected before nivolumab (anti-PD-1) treatment. This TCR was sampled from a person aged 35-79 years with oral cavity squamous cell carcinoma. The DNA reads as follows: TGTGCCAGCAGTCCATCTCAGGTCCTGACACACAATGAGCAGTTCTTC. Its amino acids are CASSPSQVLTHNEQFF.